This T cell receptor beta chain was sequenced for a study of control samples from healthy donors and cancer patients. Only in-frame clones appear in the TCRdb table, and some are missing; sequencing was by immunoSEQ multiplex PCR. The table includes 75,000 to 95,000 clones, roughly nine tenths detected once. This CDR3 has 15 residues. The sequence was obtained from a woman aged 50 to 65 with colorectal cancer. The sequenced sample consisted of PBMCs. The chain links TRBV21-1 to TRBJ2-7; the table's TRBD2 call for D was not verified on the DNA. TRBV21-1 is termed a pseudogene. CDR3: CASSKERAGGGEQYV. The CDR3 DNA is TGTGCCAGCAGCAAAGAGAGGGCGGGGGGCGGCGAGCAGTACGTC.